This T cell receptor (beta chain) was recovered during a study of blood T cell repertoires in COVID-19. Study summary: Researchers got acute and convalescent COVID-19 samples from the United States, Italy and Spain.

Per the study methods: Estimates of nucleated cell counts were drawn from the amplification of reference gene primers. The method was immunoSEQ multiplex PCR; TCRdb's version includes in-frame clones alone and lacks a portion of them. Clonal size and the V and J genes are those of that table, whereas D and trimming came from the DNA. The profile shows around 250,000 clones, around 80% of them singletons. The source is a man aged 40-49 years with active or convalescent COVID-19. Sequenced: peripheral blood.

CDR3 sequence (DNA): TGTGCCAGCAGTGAGACCGGGACAGGAATATACAATGAGCAGTTCTTC. Amino acids: CASSETGTGIYNEQFF. This sequence joins TRBV28 and TRBJ2-1, with 8 bases lining up with TRBD1. The germline CDR1 and CDR2 sequences are MDHEN and SYDVKM. V lost 5 bases, J lost 4 bases, and 10 bases stayed unmatched. The CDR3 extends over 16 amino acids. The full variable domain, its missing parts supplied by reference TRBV28 and TRBJ2-1, is DVKVTQSSRYLVKRTGEKVFLECVQDMDHENMFWYRQDPGLGLRLIYFSYDVKMKEKGDIPEGYSVSREKKERFSLILESASTNQTSMYLCASSETGTGIYNEQFFGPGTRLTVL.